The 15 T cell receptor beta chains presented below share a single source sample, sequenced in a study of PD-L1 blockade in urothelial cancer (dated by TCRdb to about 2017). The time point label corresponds to: pretreatment peripheral blood. Receptor libraries were prepared by the immunoSEQ multiplex PCR assay. TCRdb stores this immuneACCESS table with in-frame sequences only. Part of the clones is absent; in the studies checked, under half of the shortfall reflects unresolved V genes, and no reason is known for the rest. Within this sample are about 43,000 clones, with approximately 80% of them counted one time only. Of the sample, 16% is held by the ten largest clones. The sequencing used PBMCs, collected around atezolizumab (anti-PD-L1) treatment. The receptor set was obtained from a man aged 60 to 69 with urothelial cancer.

This clone was recorded a few times. The rearrangement joins TRBV5-8 to TRBJ1-4, with D unclear. The CDR3 has 16 residues. Germline V gene data show CDR1 as SGHTS and CDR2 as YDEGEE. Trimming removed 0 bases from V and 4 bases from J, with 13 bases in between. The DNA of the CDR3 is TGTGCCAGCAGCTTGGGAGGAACTGGCCATAATGAAAAACTGTTTTTT. It yields the protein CASSLGGTGHNEKLFF.

In its sample, this clone was seen many times. The genes are TRBV4-3 and TRBJ2-5; D possibly corresponds to TRBD2 (6 bases). Trimming left V 1 base short and J 2 bases short, with 11 bases between. This CDR3 has 15 residues. Germline CDR1 and CDR2: LGHNA and YSLEER. DNA of the CDR3: TGCGCCAGCAGCCAAGGAACTAGCCTTCAAGAGACCCAGTACTTC. Translated: CASSQGTSLQETQYF.

The rearrangement uses TRBV7-9 and TRBJ1-1; weak D call: TRBD1 (5 bases). From germline, CDR1 is SEHNR and CDR2 FQNEAQ (reference sequence). The length of the CDR3 is 12 residues. Deletions cut 2 bases from V and 12 bases from J, with 13 bases between. The CDR3 is CASSLIVDSTFF. The CDR3, as DNA: TGTGCCAGCAGCTTAATCGTCGACAGTACTTTCTTT. Variable domain in full (rest from reference TRBV7-9 and TRBJ1-1): DTGVSQNPRHKITKRGQNVTFRCDPISEHNRLYWYRQTLGQGPEFLTYFQNEAQLEKSRLLSDRFSAERPKGSFSTLEIQRTEQGDSAMYLCASSLIVDSTFFGQGTRLTVV.

The rearrangement uses TRBV10-3 and TRBJ2-2; 9 bases map to TRBD2. This CDR3 spans 14 amino acids. Germline V gene lookup returns CDR1 ENHRY and CDR2 SYGVKD. The junction had 6 bases not matched to a gene; V was cut back by 8 bases and J by 5 bases. This chain's CDR3 is CAIRAGGLTGELFF. The DNA for the CDR3 is TGTGCCATCCGGGCGGGGGGGCTTACCGGGGAGCTGTTTTTT.

V gene TRBV2 combines with J gene TRBJ2-3, with 8 bases matching TRBD2. Germline CDR1 is SNHLY and CDR2 is FYNNEI. Trimming cost V 9 bases and J 1 base; bases outside gene matches: 15. This CDR3 is built from 17 residues. CDR3 in DNA: TGTGCCAGGCTCACAAACCAGGCACTAGCGGGCACAGATACGCAGTATTTT. Translating gives CARLTNQALAGTDTQYF.

The chain joins TRBV5-1 to TRBJ2-4; TRBD1 is a possible D gene (5 bases). Trimming took 0 bases from V and 8 from J, leaving 12 bases between them. Germline CDR1 reads SGHRS; CDR2 reads YFSETQ. The CDR3 spans 14 residues. The CDR3 nucleotides are TGCGCCAGCAGCTTGGAGGGGCAGGGCGACATTCAGTACTTC. Protein: CASSLEGQGDIQYF. The complete variable domain, with remaining parts taken from reference TRBV5-1 and TRBJ2-4, reads KAGVTQTPRYLIKTRGQQVTLSCSPISGHRSVSWYQQTPGQGLQFLFEYFSETQRNKGNFPGRFSGRQFSNSRSEMNVSTLELGDSALYLCASSLEGQGDIQYFGAGTRLSVL.

V and J are TRBV28 and TRBJ2-1, with 11 bases fitting TRBD2. Germline V CDR1 and CDR2: MDHEN, SYDVKM. Trimming cost V 1 base and J 7 bases; bases outside gene matches: 9. The CDR3 length is 17 residues. CDR3 protein: CASSLLPGTSGSNEQFF. CDR3 bases: TGTGCCAGCAGTTTATTGCCTGGGACTAGCGGTTCTAATGAGCAGTTCTTC.

The J gene is TRBJ2-7, the V gene TRBV5-1, with 8 bases aligning to TRBD1. The CDR3 extends over 13 amino acids. Germline assignment: CDR1 SGHRS and CDR2 YFSETQ. After removal of 4 bases from V and 2 bases from J, the junction contained 2 bases not matched to a gene. CDR3 residues: CASSEGQAYEQYF. Here the CDR3 DNA reads TGCGCCAGCAGCGAGGGACAGGCCTACGAGCAGTACTTC.

This clone was counted a few times. V and J are TRBV7-9 and TRBJ2-7, with D perhaps matching TRBD2 (6 bases). The V gene lost 1 base and the J gene lost 3 bases, with 13 bases spanning the gap. The CDR3 is 15 residues long. The V gene's germline CDR1 is SEHNR and CDR2 FQNEAQ (reference sequence). The CDR3 DNA reads as TGTGCCAGCAGCTTAGGTAGTCTGCGGGGCTACGAGCAGTACTTC. This sequence encodes CASSLGSLRGYEQYF.

This clone was counted only a few times. The chain links TRBV16 to TRBJ1-1; D is possibly TRBD1 (6 bases). In germline, CDR1 is KGHSY, CDR2 FQNENV. The CDR3 loop spans 14 amino acids. V shed 4 bases and J shed 3 bases, with 12 bases lying between them. Here the CDR3 DNA reads TGTGCCAGCAGCCCTACCCGACAGGACACTGAAGCTTTCTTT. Its translation: CASSPTRQDTEAFF.

The rearrangement joins TRBV7-2 to TRBJ2-7; the match to TRBD2 covers 7 bases. CDR3 length: 15 residues. With 5 bases clipped from V and 4 bases from J, the junction kept 11 bases outside the gene matches. The germline CDR1 and CDR2 sequences are SGHTA and FQGNSA. The CDR3 DNA reads TGTGCCAGCAGCCCCCTGGGGCGGGAGCTATACGAGCAGTACTTC. Protein: CASSPLGRELYEQYF.

Worth noting for this clone: Since a much larger clone is just one base distant, this may be a read error. The rearrangement joins TRBV11-2 to TRBJ2-7; TRBD1 agrees at 9 bases. This CDR3 spans 14 amino acids. V was clipped by 1 base and J by 2 bases; unmatched bases: 0. CDR1 SGHAT and CDR2 FQNNGV come from the germline V gene. In DNA, the CDR3 is TGTGCCAGCAGCTTAGGGACAGGGGCCTACGAGCAGTACTTC. It encodes CASSLGTGAYEQYF.

This clone showed up just a few times. The chain joins TRBV5-6 to TRBJ1-6; D call uncertain. V was trimmed by 1 base and J by 13 bases, leaving 12 bases between them. The CDR3 loop spans 13 amino acids. Germline V gives CDR1 SGHDT, CDR2 YYEEEE. The CDR3 region has the DNA TGTGCCAGCAGCTTGTTTTCTGCCAGGCCCCTCCACTTT. Amino acids: CASSLFSARPLHF.

This clone was detected only a few times. The chain combines TRBV6-1 with TRBJ1-6; a weak D match, TRBD1 (6 bases). The CDR3 totals 15 residues. Trimming pared 2 bases from V and 6 bases from J, leaving 11 bases between. Germline CDR1 MNHNS, CDR2 SASEGT. The CDR3 coding sequence is TGTGCCAGCAGTGAACGGACAGCTGCTAATTCACCCCTCCACTTT. Protein product: CASSERTAANSPLHF.

This rearrangement joins TRBV11-3 to TRBJ2-5; a possible D gene is TRBD1 (7 bases). The CDR3 spans 13 residues. V lost 5 bases and J 5 bases, leaving 12 bases between the germline ends. Germline CDR1 and CDR2: SGHNT and YENEEA. The chain's CDR3 is CASSQAGGETQYF. DNA of the CDR3: TGTGCCAGCAGCCAGGCAGGGGGGGAGACCCAGTACTTC.